These 23 T cell receptor beta chains were all obtained from the same sample, sequenced in a study of blood T cell repertoires in COVID-19. Repertoires were generated with immunoSEQ multiplex PCR, while TCRdb's copy carries only in-frame clones and drops some. The sample records some 250,000 clones, about 85% being singletons. The material sequenced was peripheral blood. The source is a man aged 25-45 years who had recovered from COVID-19.

V usage is TRBV4-1 and J usage is TRBJ1-6; D may be TRBD1 (6 bases). CDR1 MGHRA and CDR2 YSYEKL come from the germline V gene. This CDR3 has 14 residues. Trimming removed 0 bases at V and 8 bases at J, with 8 bases between. The CDR3 reads CASSQDKGDSPLHF. Here the CDR3 DNA reads TGCGCCAGCAGCCAAGATAAGGGGGATTCACCCCTCCACTTT.

This clone was detected once. This chain uses TRBV5-4 with TRBJ2-4; 7 nucleotides agree with TRBD1. J gave up 0 bases and V 4 bases, and 7 bases lay outside the gene matches. Germline-derived CDR1 and CDR2 are SGHNT and YYREEE (reference sequence). CDR3 length: 16 amino acids. The CDR3 DNA reads as TGTGCCAGCAGCACCCCGGGACAGAGAGCCAAAAACATTCAGTACTTC. It encodes CASSTPGQRAKNIQYF. Full variable domain (rest looked up from reference TRBV5-4 and TRBJ2-4): ETGVTQSPTHLIKTRGQQVTLRCSSQSGHNTVSWYQQALGQGPQFIFQYYREEENGRGNFPPRFSGLQFPNYSSELNVNALELDDSALYLCASSTPGQRAKNIQYFGAGTRLSVL.

V and J are TRBV4-2 and TRBJ2-5, with D possibly matching TRBD2 (6 bases). CDR1 and CDR2 from the germline V gene are LGHNA and YNFKEQ. CDR3 length: 13 amino acids. V was pared by 4 bases and J by 4 bases, with 10 bases between. CDR3 in amino acids: CASSPSVRETQYF. In DNA form, the CDR3 reads TGTGCCAGCAGCCCTAGCGTTCGAGAGACCCAGTACTTC.

The rearrangement joins TRBV7-8 to TRBJ1-5; TRBD1 agrees at 8 bases. This CDR3 is built from 15 residues. Germline V gene data show CDR1 as SGHVS and CDR2 as FQNEAQ. After removal of 3 bases from V and 4 bases from J, the junction contained 5 bases not matched to a gene. In DNA, the CDR3 is TGTGCCAGCAGCTTCGACAGGGGTACAAATCAGCCCCAGCATTTT. This codes for CASSFDRGTNQPQHF.

The chain couples TRBV5-4 to TRBJ2-1; D possibly corresponds to TRBD1 (6 bases). CDR3 size: 16 residues. Germline V lookup: CDR1 SGHNT, CDR2 YYREEE (reference sequence). V was shortened by 4 bases and J by 7 bases, with 21 bases between the two germline ends. This chain's CDR3 is CASSPERPGHENEQFF. CDR3 nucleotides: TGTGCCAGCAGCCCGGAGAGACCGGGACACGAAAATGAGCAGTTCTTC.

The rearrangement links TRBV7-9 to TRBJ1-5, with 10 bases that match TRBD1. Germline CDR1 SEHNR, CDR2 FQNEAQ (reference sequence). There are 15 residues in the CDR3. V gave up 5 bases and J gave up 7 bases; unmatched junction bases: 8. In DNA form, the CDR3 reads TGTGCCAGCAGCAGTGAAGGGGACAGGGGCCAGCCCCAGCATTTT. Its translation is CASSSEGDRGQPQHF.

The chain couples TRBV6-5 to TRBJ2-7, with D perhaps TRBD1 (6 bases). Per the germline V gene, CDR1 is MNHEY and CDR2 is SVGAGI. CDR3 size: 13 residues. V lost 7 bases to trimming and J lost 4 bases, with 14 bases between them. Written as DNA, the CDR3 is TGTGCCAGCAAGGACAGAGTATCATACGAGCAGTACTTC. This sequence encodes CASKDRVSYEQYF.

The genes are TRBV12-3 or TRBV12-4 and TRBJ2-5, with TRBD2 identical over 13 bases. This CDR3 has 12 amino acids. The J segment lost 13 bases and the V segment lost 5 bases, leaving 4 bases of the junction unmatched. The CDR3 protein is CASSGLAGVVYF. In DNA, the CDR3 is TGTGCCAGCAGTGGACTAGCGGGGGTGGTGTACTTC.

This clone was seen just once. The J gene is TRBJ1-1, the V gene TRBV3-1 (or the pseudogene TRBV3-2), with a possible D match to TRBD1 (5 bases). Germline V CDR1 and CDR2: LGHDT, YNNKEL (reference sequence). The CDR3 has 13 residues. Trimming removed 4 bases from V and 7 bases from J, with 13 bases in between. The CDR3 nucleotides read TGTGCCAGCAGCCGAGCACAGGTAAATGAAGCTTTCTTT. Amino acid sequence: CASSRAQVNEAFF.

This clone has just a few counts. This chain's CDR3 is CSAGQDPTDTQYF. Here the CDR3 DNA reads TGCAGCGCGGGACAGGACCCCACAGATACGCAGTATTTT. The chain recombines TRBV29-1 with TRBJ2-3; TRBD1 matches at 8 bases. J was trimmed by 2 bases and V by 7 bases; bases with no gene match: 5. From germline, CDR1 is SQVTM and CDR2 ANQGSEA. The CDR3 contains 13 residues.

The chain couples TRBV5-1 to TRBJ2-3; a possible D gene is TRBD1 (5 bases). From germline, CDR1 is SGHRS and CDR2 YFSETQ. This CDR3 is built from 16 residues. V lost 1 base and J lost 1, with 13 bases in between. CDR3 nucleotide sequence: TGCGCCAGCAGCTTGTGGGCAGGGTTAGGCACAGATACGCAGTATTTT. The encoded protein is CASSLWAGLGTDTQYF.

The chain employs TRBV6-5 and TRBJ1-1; D not resolved. Trimming stripped 5 bases from V and 2 bases from J, with 9 bases between. CDR3 length: 13 amino acids. Germline V gene sequence: CDR1 MNHEY, CDR2 SVGAGI. The CDR3 spells CASSPGRNTEAFF. The DNA of the CDR3 is TGTGCCAGCAGTCCCGGTAGAAACACTGAAGCTTTCTTT.

This CDR3 reads CASRHPGTPEQYV. The CDR3 bases are TGTGCCAGCAGACACCCCGGGACACCCGAGCAGTACGTC. The chain combines TRBV28 with TRBJ2-7; D is perhaps TRBD1 (6 bases). Germline CDR1 MDHEN, CDR2 SYDVKM. The V end was cut by 6 bases, the J end by 6 bases, with 15 bases between. The CDR3 is 13 amino acids.

This chain uses TRBV6-2 or TRBV6-3 with TRBJ2-2; 10 bases line up with TRBD2. V lost 0 bases, J lost 1 base, and 5 bases stayed unmatched. The CDR3 covers 18 residues. Germline CDR1 is MNHEY and CDR2 is SVGEGT. Written as DNA, the CDR3 is TGTGCCAGCAGTTACTCGTCTAGCGGGGGACTGAACACCGGGGAGCTGTTTTTT. The encoded protein is CASSYSSSGGLNTGELFF.

The chain couples TRBV18 to TRBJ2-7; D gene unclear. This CDR3 has 14 residues. V was trimmed by 6 bases and J by 3 bases, leaving 15 bases between them. CDR1 is KGHSH and CDR2 is LQKENI in the germline V gene. The CDR3 DNA follows: TGTGCCAGCTCTGAACAGCCTAACGACTACGAGCAGTACTTC. This encodes CASSEQPNDYEQYF.

The J gene is TRBJ1-2, the V gene TRBV3-1 (or the pseudogene TRBV3-2); D is uncertain. Trimming removed 3 bases from V and 8 bases from J, with 7 bases in between. Germline CDR1 is LGHDT and CDR2 is YNNKEL (reference sequence). The CDR3 spans 11 residues. As DNA, the CDR3 is TGTGCCAGCAGCCATTCGGGAGGCTACACCTTC. As protein: CASSHSGGYTF.

The chain employs TRBV9 and TRBJ1-2; D is perhaps TRBD1 (6 bases). The CDR3 loop spans 13 amino acids. Trimming stripped 5 bases from V and 6 bases from J, with 14 bases between. Germline CDR1 is SGDLS and CDR2 is YYNGEE. CDR3 sequence reads: CASRSRGHDGYTF. The CDR3 DNA is TGTGCCAGCAGGAGCAGGGGCCACGATGGCTACACCTTC.

The V gene is TRBV5-1, the J gene TRBJ2-2; 7 nucleotides agree with TRBD2. V gave up 9 bases and J gave up 5 bases; unmatched junction bases: 7. This CDR3 region has 13 residues. Germline CDR1 and CDR2: SGHRS and YFSETQ. The CDR3 loop is CATPISGTGELFF. CDR3 bases: TGCGCCACCCCGATTAGCGGGACCGGGGAGCTGTTTTTT.

This clone was seen a handful of times. The chain recombines TRBV19 with TRBJ1-5; 8 nucleotides match TRBD1. CDR1 is LNHDA, CDR2 SQIVND, per germline (reference sequence). Trimming at V came to 10 bases and at J to 2 bases, leaving 7 bases not matched to a gene. CDR3 length equals 14 residues. This CDR3 is CATSGQGGNQPQHF. DNA of the CDR3: TGTGCCACCTCCGGACAGGGCGGCAATCAGCCCCAGCATTTT.

This chain joins TRBV11-2 and TRBJ1-4, with TRBD1 identical over 7 bases. The germline gives CDR1 SGHAT, CDR2 FQNNGV. This CDR3 comprises 13 residues. V shed 4 bases, J shed 7 bases, and the junction held 3 bases outside the gene matches. The CDR3 is CASSSQGGEKLFF. CDR3 DNA: TGTGCCAGCAGCTCTCAGGGGGGTGAAAAACTGTTTTTT.

This chain links TRBV10-3 with TRBJ1-6; TRBD1 matches 10 bases. The V and J ends lost 4 bases and 2 bases, in that order; junction bases with no gene match: 2. The CDR3 has 16 amino acids. Germline CDR1 and CDR2: ENHRY and SYGVKD. The CDR3 sequence: CAISGTGGTYNSPLHF. The CDR3 DNA reads as TGTGCCATCAGTGGGACAGGGGGAACCTATAATTCACCCCTCCACTTT.

This clone was counted once. The rearrangement links TRBV7-8 to TRBJ1-2; TRBD1 matches 7 bases. V was pared by 0 bases and J by 7 bases, with 11 bases of the junction left unmatched. The CDR3 runs to 16 residues. The germline V gene has CDR1 SGHVS and CDR2 FQNEAQ. CDR3 residues: CASSLAIRQGSSGYTF. The CDR3 nucleotides are TGTGCCAGCAGCTTAGCAATTCGACAGGGTTCCTCTGGCTACACCTTC. The variable domain in full, completed from reference TRBV7-8 and TRBJ1-2, reads GAGVSQSPRYKVAKRGQDVALRCDPISGHVSLFWYQQALGQGPEFLTYFQNEAQLDKSGLPSDRFFAERPEGSVSTLKIQRTQQEDSAVYLCASSLAIRQGSSGYTFGSGTRLTVV.

The V call is TRBV14, the J call TRBJ2-1, with 7 bases lining up with TRBD1. The CDR3 loop spans 17 amino acids. Unmatched junction bases numbered 10, after V lost 0 bases and J lost 5 bases. Germline V lookup: CDR1 SGHDN, CDR2 FVKESK. The CDR3 nucleotides are TGTGCCAGCAGCCAAGATGGGGAACAGGGGTGGGACAATGAGCAGTTCTTC. Translated, it gives CASSQDGEQGWDNEQFF.